What follows are 17 T cell receptor beta chains derived from one specimen sequenced in a study of control samples from healthy donors and cancer patients. Using immunoSEQ multiplex PCR, the repertoire was profiled, and TCRdb retains in-frame clones only, with some absent. The sample table sets out about 200,000 clones. The sequenced sample was blood. These TCRs come from a woman in her 30s in good health.

The rearrangement joins TRBV12-1 to TRBJ1-2. TRBV12-1 is annotated as a pseudogene. The CDR3 spans 14 residues. Written as DNA, the CDR3 is TGTGCCAGCAGCCGGGCCTCTATAAGGGCTGGCTACACCTTC. Translated: CASSRASIRAGYTF.

The chain recombines TRBV6-5 with TRBJ1-5; TRBD1 is a possible D gene (5 bases). This CDR3 has 15 residues. Germline CDR1 MNHEY, CDR2 SVGAGI. The V gene lost 0 bases and the J gene lost 4 bases, with 10 bases spanning the gap. In DNA form, the CDR3 reads TGTGCCAGCAGTTACTCCCAGGGAGGTAATCAGCCCCAGCATTTT. Residues: CASSYSQGGNQPQHF.

CDR3 DNA sequence: TGCGCCAGCAGCCAAGAATTGAGCTCTGGAAACACCATATATTTT. Encoded protein: CASSQELSSGNTIYF. The rearrangement links TRBV4-3 to TRBJ1-3; no clear D. Germline CDR1 is LGHNA and CDR2 is YSLEER. The CDR3 extends over 15 amino acids. V was pared by 0 bases and J by 0 bases, with 6 bases between.

The chain has TRBV7-9 and TRBJ1-3; D gene ambiguous. The V and J ends lost 4 bases and 0 bases respectively, with 10 bases between them. The CDR3 has 15 amino acids. Germline CDR1 SEHNR, CDR2 FQNEAQ (reference sequence). The CDR3 spells CASSWTSSSGNTIYF. The CDR3 region has the DNA TGTGCCAGCAGCTGGACGTCAAGCTCTGGAAACACCATATATTTT.

The chain uses TRBV7-8 and TRBJ1-2; TRBD1 aligns across 9 bases. Germline-derived CDR1 and CDR2 are SGHVS and FQNEAQ. The CDR3 runs 15 residues. V shed 5 bases and J 3 bases; nucleotides not matched to a gene: 7. The CDR3 reads CASSRGTGKDYGYTF. The CDR3 bases are TGTGCCAGCAGCAGAGGGACAGGGAAGGACTATGGCTACACCTTC.

This chain links TRBV12-3 or TRBV12-4 with TRBJ1-6, with D unclear. Deletions cut 3 bases from V and 12 bases from J, with 9 bases between. This CDR3 has 12 residues. In DNA, the CDR3 is TGTGCCAGCAGTTTTGGGGAGAGACCCCTCCACTTT. Its translation is CASSFGERPLHF.

About this clone itself: At one boundary the junction diverges from the germline segment, which might be a read error. V is TRBV5-4 and J is TRBJ2-7, with a weak D call TRBD1 (5 bases). The CDR3 sequence is 14 residues long. The germline gives CDR1 SGHNT, CDR2 YYREEE (reference sequence). The CDR3 nucleotides are TGTGCCAGCAGCTTGGGGACACAACCTTACGGGCAGTACTTC. Translated, it gives CASSLGTQPYGQYF.

The rearrangement uses TRBV27 and TRBJ2-1; 8 nucleotides agree with TRBD2. Germline CDR1 MNHEY, CDR2 SMNVEV (reference sequence). CDR3 length: 17 amino acids. The V gene end was trimmed by 2 bases and the J gene end by 7 bases; junction bases not matched to a gene: 13. The CDR3 loop is CASSLEPWAGGINEQFF. The CDR3 nucleotides read TGTGCCAGCAGTTTAGAACCCTGGGCGGGGGGTATAAATGAGCAGTTCTTC.

The chain recombines TRBV7-2 with TRBJ2-1, with 10 bases matching TRBD2. The CDR3 consists of 20 residues. V lost 0 bases and J lost 0; bases outside the gene matches: 11. The germline V gene has CDR1 SGHTA and CDR2 FQGNSA. The CDR3 nucleotides read TGTGCCAGCAGCTTAGCCCGCGGGCTAGCGGGGGTTAGCTCCTACAATGAGCAGTTCTTC. Translating it yields CASSLARGLAGVSSYNEQFF.

The chain combines TRBV5-1 with TRBJ2-1, with 7 bases matching TRBD2. Germline-derived CDR1 and CDR2 are SGHRS and YFSETQ. J gave up 2 bases and V 4 bases, and 12 bases lay outside the gene matches. This CDR3 contains 17 residues. The CDR3 DNA reads as TGCGCCAGCAGCACCAGTTCCGGGACTACCGCCTACAATGAGCAGTTCTTC. Its translation: CASSTSSGTTAYNEQFF. Full variable domain (rest looked up from reference TRBV5-1 and TRBJ2-1): KAGVTQTPRYLIKTRGQQVTLSCSPISGHRSVSWYQQTPGQGLQFLFEYFSETQRNKGNFPGRFSGRQFSNSRSEMNVSTLELGDSALYLCASSTSSGTTAYNEQFFGPGTRLTVL.

This chain connects TRBV27 to TRBJ1-2; TRBD1 is a possible D gene (6 bases). Germline CDR1 reads MNHEY; CDR2 reads SMNVEV (reference sequence). Trimming stripped 7 bases from V and 7 bases from J, with 13 bases between. The CDR3 is 12 residues long. The CDR3 sequence is CASKGGIGGYTF. Written as DNA, the CDR3 is TGTGCCAGCAAGGGGGGCATCGGTGGCTACACCTTC.

The J gene is TRBJ2-2, the V gene TRBV7-9; no firm D call. V dropped 4 bases and J dropped 3 bases, with 12 bases sitting between them. CDR1 SEHNR and CDR2 FQNEAQ come from the germline V gene (reference sequence). This CDR3 spans 15 amino acids. The CDR3 DNA reads as TGTGCCAGCAGCTCTAGGTCCTGGGACACCGGGGAGCTGTTTTTT. It yields the protein CASSSRSWDTGELFF.

The chain uses TRBV2 and TRBJ2-7; perhaps TRBD1 as D (5 bases). The V gene lost 10 bases and the J gene lost 1 base, with 14 bases spanning the gap. The germline gives CDR1 SNHLY, CDR2 FYNNEI. CDR3 size: 13 residues. CDR3 residues: CATSYRLSYEQYF. Here the CDR3 DNA reads TGTGCCACATCGTACAGGTTATCCTACGAGCAGTACTTC.

The chain joins TRBV5-4 to TRBJ2-7; 8 positions agree with TRBD2. CDR1 is SGHNT and CDR2 is YYREEE in the germline V gene (reference sequence). The CDR3 consists of 15 residues. The V and J ends lost 3 bases and 6 bases, in that order; junction bases with no gene match: 11. The CDR3 DNA reads TGTGCCAGCAGCTCCCGACTAGCGAGAACACCCGAGCAGTACTTC. It is translated as CASSSRLARTPEQYF. Drawing the rest from reference TRBV5-4 and TRBJ2-7, the complete variable domain is ETGVTQSPTHLIKTRGQQVTLRCSSQSGHNTVSWYQQALGQGPQFIFQYYREEENGRGNFPPRFSGLQFPNYSSELNVNALELDDSALYLCASSSRLARTPEQYFGPGTRLTVT.

The gene calls are TRBV19 and TRBJ1-1; 8 bases match TRBD1. This CDR3 region has 15 residues. V lost 3 bases, J lost 4 bases, and 7 bases stayed unmatched. Germline V CDR1 and CDR2: LNHDA, SQIVND (reference sequence). The CDR3 nucleotides are TGTGCCAGTAGTATCTCAGGGGGCTCGGGCACTGAAGCTTTCTTT. This sequence encodes CASSISGGSGTEAFF.

V and J are TRBV7-3 and TRBJ1-1; TRBD1 matches 9 bases. The germline gives CDR1 SGHTA, CDR2 FQGTGA. V trimming: 2 bases; J trimming: 5 bases; junction bases outside the gene matches: 12. This CDR3 region has 17 residues. The CDR3 sequence is CASSLLPVRTGATEAFF. DNA of the CDR3: TGTGCCAGCAGCTTACTCCCTGTCCGGACAGGGGCTACTGAAGCTTTCTTT. Supplemented by reference TRBV7-3 and TRBJ1-1, the full variable domain reads GAGVSQTPSNKVTEKGKYVELRCDPISGHTALYWYRQSLGQGPEFLIYFQGTGAADDSGLPNDRFFAVRPEGSVSTLKIQRTERGDSAVYLCASSLLPVRTGATEAFFGQGTRLTVV.

The chain has TRBV27 and TRBJ2-5, with 9 bases lining up with TRBD2. CDR3 length equals 14 residues. Trimming removed 5 bases from V and 5 bases from J; junction bases left unmatched: 6. Germline CDR1 is MNHEY and CDR2 is SMNVEV (reference sequence). The CDR3 DNA is TGTGCCAGCAGTAGCGGGGGGAGTTGGGAGACCCAGTACTTC. Translating gives CASSSGGSWETQYF.